A selection of T cell receptor beta chains follows, all from one sample in a study of T cell responses to AZD1222 COVID-19 vaccine. Sequencing used immunoSEQ multiplex PCR; TCRdb keeps in-frame clones, though not all of them. This repertoire shows more than 80,000 clones, 80% to 95% found once; its top ten account for around 28%. The sequencing used peripheral blood, collected 28 days after the second AZD1222 dose. Source of these receptors: an adult who received the AZD1222 COVID-19 vaccine. Both conserved end residues are part of each CDR3. The order of the fields is V gene, J gene, D gene, clone size, CDR3 DNA, CDR3 protein. A D gene is named only where the DNA matches it firmly. The size of a clone is reported for some rows only, either as once, few or many, or as a class for expanded clones.

>TRBV25-1|TRBJ2-1|TRBD2|NA
TGTGCCAGCAGTTTGCTAGCGGGAGGGAGTGAGCAGTTCTTC
CASSLLAGGSEQFF
>TRBV24-1|TRBJ2-3|TRBD2|once
TGTGCCACCAGTGATGGACTAGCGGGGGGCGGGGCAGATACGCAGTATTTT
CATSDGLAGGGADTQYF
>TRBV7-9|TRBJ2-5|TRBD1|once
TGTGCCAGCAGCTTCCGGACAGGGGGTGAGACCCAGTACTTC
CASSFRTGGETQYF
>TRBV29-1|TRBJ1-1|NA|NA
TGCAGCGTGGGGGTCCTGAACACTGAAGCTTTCTTT
CSVGVLNTEAFF
>TRBV6-4|TRBJ2-4|TRBD1|NA
TGTGCCAGCAGCCTCCACAGGGGGCAGGGCATTCAGTACTTC
CASSLHRGQGIQYF
>TRBV2|TRBJ2-7|NA|few
TGTGCCAGCAGTGATCTCAAGGCGGCCCTCTCCTACGAGCAGTACTTC
CASSDLKAALSYEQYF
>TRBV3-1/TRBV3-2|TRBJ1-1|TRBD1|NA
TGTGCCAGCAGCCAAGTAACAGGGGGTAACACTGAAGCTTTCTTT
CASSQVTGGNTEAFF
>TRBV27|TRBJ1-2|TRBD1|NA
TGTGCCAGCAGTTCTATCCATGGGGGGACAGGGGGCCCCTATGGCTACACCTTC
CASSSIHGGTGGPYGYTF
>TRBV7-2|TRBJ1-2|NA|NA
TGTGCCAGCAGCTTCAACAGTCCCCACGGGGGCTACACCTTC
CASSFNSPHGGYTF
>TRBV24-1|TRBJ2-7|NA|once
TGTGCCACCAGTGATTCCCAGGCCTCGGGGTACGAGCAGTACTTC
CATSDSQASGYEQYF
>TRBV7-2|TRBJ2-4|TRBD2|NA
TGTGCCAGCAGCTCCAGACTAGCGGGTAACATTCAGTACTTC
CASSSRLAGNIQYF
>TRBV4-1|TRBJ1-4|TRBD1|once
TGCGCCAGCAGCCAACACAGGGGGGAGAAACTGTTTTTT
CASSQHRGEKLFF
>TRBV4-3|TRBJ2-7|TRBD2|once
TGCGCCAGCAGCCATACTACGGGACTAGCGGGAGCGATCGCGTACGAGCAGTACTTC
CASSHTTGLAGAIAYEQYF
>TRBV7-2|TRBJ2-5|NA|NA
TGTGCCAGCAGCCCCTCCAGAGGGGTGATACAAGAGACCCAGTACTTC
CASSPSRGVIQETQYF
>TRBV7-2|TRBJ2-1|NA|NA
TGTGCCAGCAGCCCCCGGGAGAGCTCCTACAATGAGCAGTTCTTC
CASSPRESSYNEQFF
>TRBV7-2|TRBJ2-1|TRBD2|NA
TGTGCCAGCAGCTCGACTAGCGGGAGCTACAATGAGCAGTTCTTC
CASSSTSGSYNEQFF
>TRBV6-4|TRBJ1-1|NA|NA
TGTGCCAGCAGTGACAGGGGACCTCTGGGGGCTTTCTTT
CASSDRGPLGAFF
>TRBV27|TRBJ2-3|TRBD2|NA
TGTGCCAGCAGTCCAACCACTAGCGGGAGGGCAGATACGCAGTATTTT
CASSPTTSGRADTQYF
>TRBV6-1|TRBJ2-7|NA|NA
TGTGCCAGCAGTGAAAGGGCGGCAATCAAGTACTTC
CASSERAAIKYF
>TRBV29-1|TRBJ2-5|TRBD2|once
TGCAGCGTGCGTCAGGGACTAGGCCAAGAGACCCAGTACTTC
CSVRQGLGQETQYF
>TRBV9|TRBJ2-7|NA|NA
TGTGCCAGCAGCAGAGACGCGGGCGAGCAGTACTTC
CASSRDAGEQYF
>TRBV4-1|TRBJ2-2|NA|NA
TGCGCCAGCAGCCAAATCAACTTGGTTTCGGCCGGGGAGCTGTTTTTT
CASSQINLVSAGELFF
>TRBV7-7|TRBJ2-5|NA|NA
TGTGCCAGCAGCTTAGGTTTAGGCCTCCAAGAGACCCAGTACTTC
CASSLGLGLQETQYF
>TRBV28|TRBJ1-2|NA|NA
TGTGCCAGCAGTACCTACCCAGGGGCGGGTGGCTACACCTTC
CASSTYPGAGGYTF
>TRBV24-1|TRBJ1-1|TRBD1|few
TGTGCCACCAGACAGGGGGCCGACACTGAAGCTTTCTTT
CATRQGADTEAFF
>TRBV5-5|TRBJ2-7|TRBD1|few
TGTGCCAGCAGTTATACCGGGACAGGTTCCTACGAGCAGTACTTC
CASSYTGTGSYEQYF
>TRBV30|TRBJ1-2|NA|NA
TGTGCCTGGAGTTCCGGGGTTCGTGGCTACACCTTC
CAWSSGVRGYTF
>TRBV11-2|TRBJ2-1|TRBD2|NA
TGTGCCAGCAGCATCAGACTAGCGGGAGTTTTTAGTGAGCAGTTCTTC
CASSIRLAGVFSEQFF
>TRBV30|TRBJ2-7|NA|once
TGTGCCTGGAGTGTTGGCAGCTCCTACGAGCAGTACTTC
CAWSVGSSYEQYF
>TRBV3-1/TRBV3-2|TRBJ2-7|TRBD1|NA
TGTGCCAGCAGCCCCCGGACAGGGACCTACGAGCAGTACTTC
CASSPRTGTYEQYF
>TRBV10-3|TRBJ1-5|TRBD1|few
TGTGCCATCAGTGGACAGGGAGGACAGCCCCAGCATTTT
CAISGQGGQPQHF
>TRBV6-1|TRBJ1-6|TRBD1|NA
TGTGCCAGCAGTGACCCGGGACAGGGATTGTCACCCCTCCACTTT
CASSDPGQGLSPLHF
>TRBV2|TRBJ1-5|TRBD1|NA
TGTGCCAGCAGGTTACCCGGGACAGGGGGGAATCAGCCCCAGCATTTT
CASRLPGTGGNQPQHF
>TRBV5-6|TRBJ2-5|NA|NA
TGTGCCAGCAGCTTCAGGGGCGAAGAGACCCAGTACTTC
CASSFRGEETQYF
>TRBV11-2|TRBJ2-1|NA|NA
TGTGCCAGCAGCTTAGAAGGTTCTAAATTTAGCAATGAGCAGTTCTTC
CASSLEGSKFSNEQFF
>TRBV29-1|TRBJ2-3|NA|NA
TGCAGCGTTGAAAGGCGGAGAGGCACAGATACGCAGTATTTT
CSVERRRGTDTQYF
>TRBV28|TRBJ2-5|NA|once
TGTGCCAGCAGCACCGGCCTAATTGAGACCCAGTACTTC
CASSTGLIETQYF
>TRBV6-5|TRBJ1-1|NA|few
TGTGCCAGCAGTTTGGGGAGGCCGTTTGAGACTGAAGCTTTCTTT
CASSLGRPFETEAFF
>TRBV6-2/TRBV6-3|TRBJ2-6|NA|once
TGTGCCAGCAGCCCCGGGGGCTCTGGGGCCAACGTCCTGACTTTC
CASSPGGSGANVLTF
>TRBV28|TRBJ1-2|TRBD1|NA
TGTGCCAGCCTCACCGGGACAGGGGAAGGCTACACCTTC
CASLTGTGEGYTF
>TRBV7-2|TRBJ1-6|TRBD1|NA
TGTGCCAGCAGCTATGACAGGGGCTCCTATAATTCACCCCTCCACTTT
CASSYDRGSYNSPLHF
>TRBV5-4|TRBJ1-1|NA|NA
TGTGCCAGCAGCCCCGGGGCAGGGGCCCTGAACACTGAAGCTTTCTTT
CASSPGAGALNTEAFF
>TRBV28|TRBJ2-7|NA|NA
TGTGCCAGCAGTACTACCAGGCAGGGCCTCTCGGGCGAGCAGTACTTC
CASSTTRQGLSGEQYF
>TRBV10-3|TRBJ2-7|NA|NA
TGTGCCATCAGTGAGTCAATGGCTACCTCCTACGAGCAGTACTTC
CAISESMATSYEQYF
>TRBV6-1|TRBJ1-5|TRBD1|NA
TGTGCCAGCAGTGAAGGGGAGACAGGGTATCAGCCCCAGCATTTT
CASSEGETGYQPQHF
>TRBV9|TRBJ2-1|NA|few
TGTGCCAGCAGCGGAGGTCTTAAGCAGTTCTTC
CASSGGLKQFF
>TRBV11-2|TRBJ2-7|NA|NA
TGTGCCAGCAGCTTAGTCCACGAGCAGTACTTC
CASSLVHEQYF